The subject of this entry is one TCR beta chain. TCRdb re-derived calls from the PCR reads in MiXCR, one entry per CDR3 protein. Among under 15,000 distinct CDR3 sequences listed, around 48% were seen once. The data originate from a study of tumor-infiltrating lymphocytes in oesophageal squamous cell carcinoma. Germline V CDR1 and CDR2: SGHAT, FQNNGV. With V trimmed by 4 bases and J by 9 bases, 6 bases remained unmatched. This CDR3 spans 14 amino acids. The rearrangement uses TRBV11-2 and TRBJ2-1, with 10 bases matching TRBD2. The clonotype comes from a female donor with esophageal squamous cell carcinoma. Sequenced sample: esophageal tumor tissue. The CDR3 DNA is TGTGCCAGCAGCTCAGGGACTAGCGTGGGTGAGCAGTTCTTC. Translated, it gives CASSSGTSVGEQFF.